One sample yielded the 29 T cell receptor beta chains listed below, sequenced in a study of response to subunit inactivated influenza vaccine. TCRdb passed the RT-PCR reads through MiXCR, listing each CDR3 protein once. The sample shows more than 450,000 distinct CDR3 sequences, around 11% of them seen only once. Another study also made use of these data, one on T cells expressing NK-cell markers. This second report adds: What made the TCR beta cDNA was 5'RACE template switching with UMIs.

The sequencing here drew on PBMCs from blood, taken on the day of vaccination. The receptors were sampled from a man between 50 and 59 years old who received an inactivated influenza vaccine.

This clonotype has just a few counts. V usage is TRBV20-1 and J usage is TRBJ1-5; tentative D call: TRBD1 (5 bases). The CDR3 runs to 12 residues. The V and J ends lost 4 bases and 5 bases respectively, with 9 bases between them. Germline loops: CDR1 DFQATT, CDR2 SNEGSKA (reference sequence). CDR3 DNA sequence: TGCAGTGCTAAGACAGCCGATCAGCCCCAGCATTTT. It translates to CSAKTADQPQHF.

This clonotype was picked up many times. The rearrangement uses TRBV28 and TRBJ2-3; TRBD2 matches 8 bases. Germline V CDR1 and CDR2: MDHEN, SYDVKM. This CDR3 has 16 residues. V was pared by 2 bases and J by 10 bases, with 14 bases of the junction left unmatched. CDR3 DNA sequence: TGTGCCAGCAGTTTAGGGGCTCTAGGAGCGGGAGTTGCGCAGTATTTT. Its translation is CASSLGALGAGVAQYF. Full variable domain (missing parts from reference TRBV28 and TRBJ2-3): DVKVTQSSRYLVKRTGEKVFLECVQDMDHENMFWYRQDPGLGLRLIYFSYDVKMKEKGDIPEGYSVSREKKERFSLILESASTNQTSMYLCASSLGALGAGVAQYFGPGTRLTVL.

The chain has TRBV12-3 or TRBV12-4 and TRBJ2-5; D uncertain. The CDR3 covers 14 residues. With 2 bases removed from V and 1 base from J, the gap between germline ends came to 8 bases. The CDR3 loop reads CASSLRSGQETQYF. The CDR3 DNA is TGTGCCAGCAGTTTAAGGTCAGGCCAAGAGACCCAGTACTTC.

The J gene is TRBJ2-3, the V gene TRBV5-1, with TRBD2 matching 7 bases. The CDR3 spans 16 residues. J lost 1 base, V lost 5 bases, and 10 bases had no gene match. CDR1 is SGHRS and CDR2 is YFSETQ in the germline V gene. The CDR3, as DNA: TGCGCCAGCAGTATTGTGGCTAGCGGAGGCACAGATACGCAGTATTTT. It is translated as CASSIVASGGTDTQYF.

This clonotype was counted between two and nine times. The chain is built from TRBV28 and TRBJ2-5, with 7 nucleotides matching TRBD1. V was clipped by 6 bases and J by 2 bases; unmatched bases: 6. CDR1 is MDHEN, CDR2 SYDVKM, per germline. The CDR3 contains 14 residues. This CDR3 is CASRSGTAQETQYF. The CDR3 region has the DNA TGTGCCAGCAGATCCGGGACAGCACAAGAGACCCAGTACTTC.

Only a few counts were recorded for this clonotype. The chain recombines TRBV10-3 with TRBJ1-5; D gene ambiguous. The V gene's germline CDR1 is ENHRY and CDR2 SYGVKD. CDR3 length equals 16 residues. Trimming stripped 0 bases from V and 6 bases from J, with 15 bases between. CDR3 nucleotides: TGTGCCATCAGTGAGTCGTTTGGTACGGGGATTCAGCCCCAGCATTTT. As protein: CAISESFGTGIQPQHF.

This clonotype has at least ten counts. The rearrangement joins TRBV20-1 to TRBJ2-3; no clear D. The CDR3 extends over 12 amino acids. Germline lookup yields CDR1 DFQATT and CDR2 SNEGSKA (reference sequence). V was trimmed by 6 bases and J by 6 bases, leaving 13 bases between them. The CDR3 nucleotides read TGCAGTGCCTCGGGCAGAGGCGATACGCAGTATTTT. This gives the protein CSASGRGDTQYF.

This clonotype appeared a few times. The rearrangement joins TRBV7-9 to TRBJ2-3; D not certain. Germline CDR1 and CDR2: SEHNR and FQNEAQ (reference sequence). The CDR3 runs to 15 residues. The V and J ends lost 2 bases and 4 bases respectively, with 13 bases between them. The CDR3 DNA reads TGTGCCAGCAGCTTAAAAGGTCGTAGGGCAGATACGCAGTATTTT. As protein: CASSLKGRRADTQYF.

The rearrangement uses TRBV20-1 and TRBJ2-7; 7 bases line up with TRBD2. Germline V gene data show CDR1 as DFQATT and CDR2 as SNEGSKA (reference sequence). The J segment lost 5 bases and the V segment lost 3 bases, leaving 13 bases of the junction unmatched. CDR3 length: 15 residues. The CDR3 loop reads CSASNPGGRGDEQYF. DNA for the CDR3: TGCAGTGCTAGTAACCCTGGCGGGAGAGGCGACGAGCAGTACTTC.

This chain joins TRBV6-5 and TRBJ1-6; D not resolved. From germline, CDR1 is MNHEY and CDR2 SVGAGI. V lost 0 bases and J lost 6, with 12 bases in between. This CDR3 comprises 16 residues. As DNA, the CDR3 is TGTGCCAGCAGTTACTCGATTTCAATCCCTAATTCACCCCTCCACTTT. Translating gives CASSYSISIPNSPLHF.

This clonotype was seen only a few times. This chain uses TRBV7-8 with TRBJ2-1; 9 bases line up with TRBD2. V lost 3 bases to trimming and J lost 4 bases; unmatched junction nucleotides: 1. Germline CDR1 is SGHVS and CDR2 is FQNEAQ. This CDR3 contains 14 residues. The CDR3 sequence: CASSFLAGYNEQFF. DNA for the CDR3: TGTGCCAGCAGCTTCCTAGCGGGGTACAATGAGCAGTTCTTC.

As to this clonotype: This may stem from a read error, because a much larger clone lies one nucleotide away. The V gene is TRBV12-3 or TRBV12-4, the J gene TRBJ2-7; no clear D. The CDR3 sequence is 12 residues long. CDR3 sequence (DNA): TGTACCAGCAGTTCTTGGGGATACGAGCAGTACTTC. It yields the protein CTSSSWGYEQYF.

V gene TRBV20-1 combines with J gene TRBJ2-7; 10 bases are shared with TRBD1. CDR1 DFQATT and CDR2 SNEGSKA come from the germline V gene (reference sequence). Trimming cost V 7 bases and J 4 bases; bases outside gene matches: 7. The length of the CDR3 is 13 residues. The CDR3 is CSVATGGEYEQYF. The CDR3 nucleotides read TGCAGTGTCGCGACAGGGGGCGAGTACGAGCAGTACTTC.

The chain links TRBV7-6 to TRBJ2-7; D is perhaps TRBD2 (5 bases). Trimming shortened V by 0 bases and J by 0 bases, and 9 bases separated the two germline ends. The CDR3 sequence is 15 residues long. Germline CDR1 reads SGHVS; CDR2 reads FNYEAQ. CDR3 amino acids: CASSLAPGSSYEQYF. The CDR3 nucleotides read TGTGCCAGCAGCTTAGCCCCGGGGAGCTCCTACGAGCAGTACTTC.

This clonotype showed up many times. V usage is TRBV11-2 and J usage is TRBJ2-3; 15 bases match TRBD2. The length of the CDR3 is 18 residues. V trimming: 5 bases; J trimming: 4 bases; junction bases outside the gene matches: 10. From germline, CDR1 is SGHAT and CDR2 FQNNGV. The CDR3 nucleotides are TGTGCCAGCAGCGTAGGACTAGCGGGGGGGCTTTCCCCAGATACGCAGTATTTT. It encodes CASSVGLAGGLSPDTQYF.

V gene TRBV7-9 combines with J gene TRBJ2-2; possibly TRBD1 for D (7 bases). Deletions cut 5 bases from V and 6 bases from J, with 19 bases between. The CDR3 contains 16 residues. Germline-derived CDR1 and CDR2 are SEHNR and FQNEAQ (reference sequence). Written as DNA, the CDR3 is TGTGCCAGCAGCCAGGGGGGACTTCTCGAGGCCGGGGAGCTGTTTTTT. Translating gives CASSQGGLLEAGELFF.

This clonotype was observed a few times. V usage is TRBV15 and J usage is TRBJ2-1; TRBD2 matches 10 bases. Germline lookup yields CDR1 LNHNV and CDR2 YYDKDF (reference sequence). The CDR3 length is 13 residues. With 5 bases clipped from V and 10 bases from J, the junction kept 5 bases outside the gene matches. CDR3 sequence (DNA): TGTGCCACCAGCCCCTGGACTAGCGGCGAGCAGTTCTTC. This codes for CATSPWTSGEQFF. Combining the CDR3 with reference TRBV15 and TRBJ2-1 gives the whole variable domain DAMVIQNPRYQVTQFGKPVTLSCSQTLNHNVMYWYQQKSSQAPKLLFHYYDKDFNNEADTPDNFQSRRPNTSFCFLDIRSPGLGDTAMYLCATSPWTSGEQFFGPGTRLTVL.

This clonotype appeared a few times. The chain links TRBV6-2 or TRBV6-3 to TRBJ1-5; weak D call: TRBD1 (5 bases). Germline V gives CDR1 MNHEY, CDR2 SVGEGT. This CDR3 region has 13 residues. Trimming removed 7 bases at V and 6 bases at J, with 13 bases between. CDR3 loop: CASNDWGGQPQHF. The CDR3 region has the DNA TGTGCCAGCAATGATTGGGGGGGTCAGCCCCAGCATTTT.

This clonotype was recorded a few times. The chain carries TRBV12-3 or TRBV12-4 and TRBJ2-2; D remains unclear. The CDR3 totals 14 residues. Trimming took off 2 bases at V and 5 bases at J, with 9 bases between the two ends. CDR3 nucleotides: TGTGCCAGCAGTTTACTCGTACGTACCGGGGAGCTGTTTTTT. It codes for CASSLLVRTGELFF.

The V gene is TRBV5-5, the J gene TRBJ2-1, with TRBD2 as a possible D gene (7 bases). The germline V and J ends were trimmed by 4 bases and 7 bases, with 12 bases remaining between them. Germline V gene lookup returns CDR1 SGHKS and CDR2 YYEKEE (reference sequence). The CDR3 consists of 13 residues. In DNA, the CDR3 is TGTGCCAGCAGCCCACGGGGGGCGAATGAGCAGTTCTTC. Protein: CASSPRGANEQFF.

This rearrangement joins TRBV7-9 to TRBJ2-3, with D perhaps TRBD1 (6 bases). Germline assignment: CDR1 SEHNR and CDR2 FQNEAQ (reference sequence). The CDR3 is 14 amino acids. V lost 4 bases and J 7 bases, leaving 15 bases between the germline ends. The CDR3 region is CASSSEGHINTQYF. The CDR3 bases are TGTGCCAGCAGCTCAGAGGGACATATTAATACGCAGTATTTT.

In the case of this clonotype: One end of the junction varies from germline; a read error may be responsible. The chain links TRBV2 to TRBJ2-4; D gene unclear. The germline CDR1 and CDR2 sequences are SNHLY and FYNNEI. The CDR3 length is 9 residues. DNA for the CDR3: TGTGCCAGCAGCTCCGACACTATCTTC. Residues: CASSSDTIF.

This clonotype has a handful of counts. The chain carries TRBV3-1 and TRBJ2-3, with D perhaps matching TRBD1 or TRBD2 (5 bases each). Germline CDR1 reads LGHDT; CDR2 reads YNNKEL (reference sequence). Trimming removed 1 base from V and 8 bases from J, with 16 bases in between. There are 15 residues in the CDR3. The CDR3 DNA follows: TGTGCCAGCAGCCAAGGGGGGTCGGGTCACCGTACGCAGTATTTT. Amino acids: CASSQGGSGHRTQYF.

V is TRBV28 and J is TRBJ2-2; TRBD1 aligns across 8 bases. V lost 0 bases and J lost 5; bases outside the gene matches: 8. Germline V gene sequence: CDR1 MDHEN, CDR2 SYDVKM. There are 17 residues in the CDR3. As DNA, the CDR3 is TGTGCCAGCAGTTTATGGATCAGGGGGCGAGGGACCGGGGAGCTGTTTTTT. Translating gives CASSLWIRGRGTGELFF.

This clonotype was seen only a few times. The chain couples TRBV10-3 to TRBJ2-3; no firm D call. V dropped 10 bases and J dropped 2 bases, with 16 bases sitting between them. The CDR3 length is 14 residues. Germline V gene data show CDR1 as ENHRY and CDR2 as SYGVKD. The CDR3 reads CATLDLAYTDTQYF. The CDR3 region has the DNA TGTGCCACGCTGGACCTGGCCTACACAGATACGCAGTATTTT.

This clonotype was seen a few times. The chain employs TRBV3-1 and TRBJ1-5; a weak D match, TRBD1 (6 bases). The CDR3 contains 16 residues. V dropped 0 bases and J dropped 7 bases, with 16 bases sitting between them. Germline loops: CDR1 LGHDT, CDR2 YNNKEL (reference sequence). CDR3 residues: CASSQDLGRGSQPQHF. The CDR3 bases are TGTGCCAGCAGCCAAGATCTGGGCAGGGGTTCCCAGCCCCAGCATTTT.

This clonotype has at least ten counts. The chain recombines TRBV20-1 with TRBJ2-3; 10 bases map to TRBD2. The V gene end was trimmed by 3 bases and the J gene end by 3 bases; junction bases not matched to a gene: 9. There are 16 residues in the CDR3. The germline gives CDR1 DFQATT, CDR2 SNEGSKA (reference sequence). CDR3 loop: CSARTRTSGRTDTQYF. DNA for the CDR3: TGCAGTGCTAGGACCCGGACTAGCGGAAGGACAGATACGCAGTATTTT.

V is TRBV2 and J is TRBJ2-5; 7 bases fit TRBD2. Trimming took 8 bases from V and 5 from J; bases not matched to a gene: 14. There are 15 residues in the CDR3. Germline V gene lookup returns CDR1 SNHLY and CDR2 FYNNEI. This CDR3 reads CASERAGKPEETQYF. For the CDR3, the DNA is TGTGCCAGCGAACGAGCGGGGAAGCCGGAGGAGACCCAGTACTTC.

This clonotype was counted ten times or more. This chain links TRBV2 with TRBJ1-1, with D possibly being TRBD1 (5 bases). V was clipped by 6 bases and J by 4 bases, with 12 bases between them. Looked up from germline, CDR1 is SNHLY and CDR2 is FYNNEI. The CDR3 spans 13 residues. The CDR3, as DNA: TGTGCCAGCAGCTCCAGGGTTCTCACTGAAGCTTTCTTT. This sequence encodes CASSSRVLTEAFF. Based on the CDR3 plus reference TRBV2 and TRBJ1-1, the full variable domain is EPEVTQTPSHQVTQMGQEVILRCVPISNHLYFYWYRQILGQKVEFLVSFYNNEISEKSEIFDDQFSVERPDGSNFTLKIRSTKLEDSAMYFCASSSRVLTEAFFGQGTRLTVV.